The present entry profiles one TCR beta chain with its context. Its specificity is not known. This record belongs to a study of type 1 regulatory T cells. Study overall: This in vitro CD4 product, T-allo10, is enriched for Tr1 cells and alloantigen-specific.

TCRdb processed the reads anew with MiXCR; each CDR3 protein has one entry. The sample holds a few thousand distinct CDR3 sequences; 27% are singletons and the top ten take around 7.7%. This CDR3 spans 14 amino acids. The V gene lost 3 bases and the J gene lost 7 bases, with 13 bases spanning the gap. Sequenced: cultured T cells, either the whole culture or a sorted T cell fraction (not recorded which). The subset: Tr1-enriched cell product generated in vitro against host alloantigens. This sequence was found in a human donor in good health. The chain joins TRBV12-3 or TRBV12-4 to TRBJ2-4; TRBD1 or TRBD2 may be the D gene (5 bases each). The CDR3 sequence: CASSFTAWGNIQYF. For the CDR3, the DNA is TGTGCCAGCAGTTTCACAGCCTGGGGGAACATTCAGTACTTC.